A selection of T cell receptor beta chains follows, all from one sample in a study of spatial heterogeneity in lung cancer. TCRdb reanalysed the 5' RACE reads using MiXCR and keeps one entry per CDR3 protein. This sample has tens of thousands of distinct CDR3 sequences, with less than 5.5% found just once. The material was PBMCs, obtained at surgery. The receptors come from a female donor with early-stage non-small cell lung cancer. CDR3s include the opening cysteine and the closing phenylalanine or tryptophan. A D gene is named only where the DNA matches it firmly. Clone size is stated in some rows and not others, as once, few, many or a class when expanded.

J gene,V gene,clone size,D gene,CDR3 protein,CDR3 DNA
TRBJ1-3,TRBV18,many,NA,CASSPLQVTGPGNTIYF,TGTGCCAGCTCACCGCTACAAGTGACAGGACCTGGAAACACCATATATTTT
TRBJ2-1,TRBV7-8,many,TRBD2,CASSPRTASGGTYNEQFF,TGTGCCAGCAGCCCACGTACGGCTAGCGGGGGGACATACAATGAGCAGTTCTTC
TRBJ2-7,TRBV19,few,NA,CASSIDRGGGGYEQYF,TGTGCCAGTAGTATAGATCGAGGAGGGGGCGGCTACGAGCAGTACTTC
TRBJ2-1,TRBV30,many,NA,CAWSVGPYNEQFF,TGTGCCTGGAGTGTTGGTCCCTACAATGAGCAGTTCTTC
TRBJ1-1,TRBV2,many,NA,CASSQRSGEEAFF,TGTGCCAGCAGCCAAAGGTCAGGGGAGGAGGCTTTCTTT
TRBJ2-1,TRBV4-2,many,TRBD2,CASSQETSGGLYNEQFF,TGTGCCAGCAGCCAGGAGACTAGCGGGGGTCTCTACAATGAGCAGTTCTTC
TRBJ1-4,TRBV18,many,TRBD1,CASSPYRGLREKLFF,TGTGCCAGCTCACCCTACAGGGGGCTTCGTGAAAAACTGTTTTTT
TRBJ2-5,TRBV5-1,few,TRBD1,CASSLGGTGGETQYF,TGCGCCAGCAGCTTGGGCGGGACAGGGGGAGAGACCCAGTACTTC
TRBJ2-1,TRBV20-1,few,TRBD2,CSASGLAGGDEQFF,TGCAGTGCCTCGGGACTAGCGGGGGGGGATGAGCAGTTCTTC
TRBJ1-1,TRBV6-6,many,TRBD1,CASSYPPDRGPNTEAFF,TGTGCCAGCAGTTACCCCCCGGACAGGGGCCCGAACACTGAAGCTTTCTTT
TRBJ1-6,TRBV2,many,NA,CASSEGQHYNSPLHF,TGTGCCAGCAGTGAAGGACAGCATTATAATTCACCCCTCCACTTT
TRBJ1-5,TRBV5-5,medium-sized,TRBD1,CASSLERQGTQPQHF,TGTGCCAGCAGCTTGGAGAGACAGGGAACTCAGCCCCAGCATTTT
TRBJ1-1,TRBV7-2,few,NA,CASSLRGGGTEAFF,TGTGCCAGCAGCTTACGCGGGGGGGGCACTGAAGCTTTCTTT
TRBJ2-5,TRBV29-1,many,NA,CSMFPETQYF,TGCAGCATGTTTCCCGAGACCCAGTACTTC
TRBJ2-7,TRBV12-3/TRBV12-4,many,TRBD2,CASSRGLAALSEQYF,TGTGCCAGCAGTCGAGGACTAGCGGCCCTCTCCGAGCAGTACTTC
TRBJ2-5,TRBV5-1,many,NA,CASSSRRVGAGETQYF,TGCGCCAGCAGCTCCCGGCGGGTGGGGGCCGGAGAGACCCAGTACTTC
TRBJ2-3,TRBV27,few,NA,CTSSLRVGTNTDTQYF,TGTACCAGCAGTTTAAGGGTCGGGACCAACACAGATACGCAGTATTTT
TRBJ1-4,TRBV12-3/TRBV12-4,NA,NA,CASSPGGEKLFF,TGTGCCAGCAGTCCTGGTGGTGAAAAACTGTTTTTT
TRBJ2-7,TRBV7-9,many,TRBD2,CASSQGLAGGPWSEQYF,TGTGCCAGCAGCCAGGGACTAGCGGGGGGCCCGTGGTCGGAGCAGTACTTC
TRBJ1-1,TRBV2,NA,NA,CASSEQANTEAFF,TGTGCCAGCAGTGAACAGGCGAACACTGAAGCTTTCTTT
TRBJ2-5,TRBV29-1,many,TRBD1,CSVIRGPETQYF,TGCAGCGTCATCAGGGGGCCAGAGACCCAGTACTTC
TRBJ2-3,TRBV28,medium-sized,TRBD1,CASSFYRGQMGNTQYF,TGTGCCAGCAGTTTCTACAGGGGACAAATGGGAAATACGCAGTATTTT
TRBJ2-3,TRBV3-1,many,NA,CASSQDPLTDTQYF,TGTGCCAGCAGCCAAGACCCTCTCACAGATACGCAGTATTTT
TRBJ2-1,TRBV5-5,many,TRBD2,CASSLGLFGTSGSNEQFF,TGTGCCAGCAGCTTGGGGCTGTTTGGGACTAGCGGTTCTAATGAGCAGTTCTTC
TRBJ2-7,TRBV30,NA,TRBD2,CAWALAGGPGEQYF,TGTGCCTGGGCCCTAGCGGGGGGGCCTGGCGAGCAGTACTTC
TRBJ1-1,TRBV11-2,few,TRBD1,CASSNSRDRVNAFF,TGTGCCAGCAGCAATTCCCGGGACAGGGTCAACGCTTTCTTT
TRBJ2-3,TRBV5-5,NA,NA,CASSITSFADTQYF,TGTGCCAGCAGCATTACTAGTTTCGCAGATACGCAGTATTTT
TRBJ1-1,TRBV5-1,few,NA,CASSPGRGTGTEAFF,TGCGCCAGCAGCCCGGGACGGGGAACGGGCACTGAAGCTTTCTTT
TRBJ2-7,TRBV5-1,few,TRBD1,CASSSNWVRQGKGEQYF,TGCGCCAGCAGCTCCAACTGGGTAAGACAGGGAAAAGGCGAGCAGTACTTC
TRBJ1-2,TRBV4-3,many,NA,CASSQDVGEDYGYTF,TGCGCCAGCAGCCAAGATGTGGGAGAGGATTATGGCTACACCTTC
TRBJ2-7,TRBV7-9,few,TRBD1,CASSLDQGAAYEQYF,TGTGCCAGCAGCTTAGACCAGGGGGCAGCCTACGAGCAGTACTTC
TRBJ2-1,TRBV15,many,TRBD1,CATSRRGQGATTGQFF,TGTGCCACCAGCAGACGCGGACAGGGGGCGACGACTGGGCAGTTCTTC
TRBJ2-1,TRBV29-1,many,TRBD2,CSVVPSGTYNEQFF,TGCAGCGTCGTACCTAGCGGCACTTACAATGAGCAGTTCTTC
TRBJ2-2,TRBV11-2,many,TRBD2,CASSRIPGGQAGELFF,TGTGCCAGCAGCCGAATCCCGGGGGGGCAAGCCGGGGAGCTGTTTTTT
TRBJ2-2,TRBV3-1,NA,TRBD2,CASSQKLAGVRNTGELFF,TGTGCCAGCAGTCAGAAACTAGCGGGGGTCAGGAACACCGGGGAGCTGTTTTTT
TRBJ2-1,TRBV7-2,many,TRBD2,CASSSRGGRNEQFF,TGTGCCAGCAGCTCCCGGGGGGGCCGGAATGAGCAGTTCTTC
TRBJ2-3,TRBV12-3/TRBV12-4,many,NA,CASSLAGGGYDTQYF,TGTGCCAGCAGTTTAGCGGGTGGAGGCTACGATACGCAGTATTTT